The 16 T cell receptor beta chains reported below all come from one sample, sequenced in a study of early stage breast cancer tumors. Repertoires were generated with immunoSEQ multiplex PCR, while TCRdb's copy carries only in-frame clones and drops some. Of around 4,400 clones in the sample, roughly 68% were seen once. Sequencing was performed on normal breast tissue next to the tumor. These TCRs come from a person aged 55 to 75 with breast cancer.

This sequence joins TRBV25-1 and TRBJ1-2; TRBD1 might be the D (5 bases). CDR1 and CDR2 from the germline V gene are MGHDK and SYGVNS. V was clipped by 5 bases and J by 0 bases, with 7 bases between them. CDR3 length: 13 residues. CDR3 in amino acids: CASSRQTNYGYTF. The CDR3, as DNA: TGTGCCAGCAGTCGACAGACTAACTATGGCTACACCTTC.

CDR3: CAISGARTNYGYTF. The DNA for the CDR3 is TGTGCCATCAGCGGGGCACGAACTAACTATGGCTACACCTTC. The chain has TRBV10-3 and TRBJ1-2; tentatively, D is TRBD1 (5 bases). This CDR3 has 14 residues. V shed 6 bases and J shed 0 bases, with 11 bases lying between them. Germline CDR1 is ENHRY and CDR2 is SYGVKD.

The rearrangement links TRBV4-1 to TRBJ1-1, with D unclear. Germline CDR1 reads MGHRA; CDR2 reads YSYEKL. This CDR3 has 12 amino acids. Trimming removed 6 bases from V and 2 bases from J, with 7 bases in between. The CDR3 sequence: CASRQSNTEAFF. The DNA of the CDR3 is TGCGCCAGCAGACAGTCTAACACTGAAGCTTTCTTT.

This clone has more than one count but fewer than ten. The rearrangement uses TRBV7-9 and TRBJ2-7; D perhaps matches TRBD2 (6 bases). Germline assignment: CDR1 SEHNR and CDR2 FQNEAQ (reference sequence). V lost 4 bases to trimming and J lost 1 base, with 17 bases between them. The CDR3 sequence is 16 residues long. The CDR3 DNA reads TGTGCCAGCAGCTCCAGCGCGGGGAAAGGGTCCTACGAGCAGTACTTC. It encodes CASSSSAGKGSYEQYF.

The chain joins TRBV6-5 to TRBJ1-5; the D gene is possibly TRBD1 (6 bases). Deletions cut 4 bases from V and 5 bases from J, with 12 bases between. Looked up from germline, CDR1 is MNHEY and CDR2 is SVGAGI. The CDR3 covers 14 residues. The CDR3 loop reads CASSSGTTYQPQHF. The CDR3 DNA follows: TGTGCCAGCAGTTCCGGGACAACATATCAGCCCCAGCATTTT.

The V and J genes are TRBV9 and TRBJ2-3, with 11 nucleotides matching TRBD2. The CDR3 sequence is 15 residues long. Looked up from germline, CDR1 is SGDLS and CDR2 is YYNGEE. V was pared by 4 bases and J by 7 bases, with 8 bases of the junction left unmatched. CDR3 sequence reads: CASSPLAGGLNTQYF. The CDR3 DNA sequence: TGTGCCAGCAGCCCGCTAGCGGGAGGACTTAATACGCAGTATTTT.

V is TRBV4-2 and J is TRBJ1-1; D gene unclear. CDR1 is LGHNA and CDR2 is YNFKEQ in the germline V gene. The germline V and J ends were trimmed by 3 bases and 1 base, with 6 bases remaining between them. CDR3 length equals 13 residues. The CDR3 sequence is CASSHRENTEAFF. For the CDR3, the DNA is TGTGCCAGCAGCCACCGCGAGAACACTGAAGCTTTCTTT.

The V and J genes are TRBV5-1 and TRBJ2-2; D is tentatively TRBD1 or TRBD2 (5 bases each). CDR1 is SGHRS, CDR2 YFSETQ, per germline. The CDR3 spans 17 residues. Deletions cut 4 bases from V and 4 bases from J, with 20 bases between. CDR3: CASSPPVRGGVTGELFF. CDR3 nucleotides: TGCGCCAGCAGCCCCCCTGTCCGGGGCGGCGTCACCGGGGAGCTGTTTTTT.

V usage is TRBV9 and J usage is TRBJ2-1, with 7 bases aligning to TRBD2. CDR1 is SGDLS and CDR2 is YYNGEE in the germline V gene. Trimming took 1 base from V and 1 from J; bases not matched to a gene: 2. There are 15 residues in the CDR3. CDR3 coding DNA: TGTGCCAGCAGCGTATCTAGCGGTTCCTACAATGAGCAGTTCTTC. Translating gives CASSVSSGSYNEQFF. Variable domain in full (rest from reference TRBV9 and TRBJ2-1): DSGVTQTPKHLITATGQRVTLRCSPRSGDLSVYWYQQSLDQGLQFLIQYYNGEERAKGNILERFSAQQFPDLHSELNLSSLELGDSALYFCASSVSSGSYNEQFFGPGTRLTVL.

This chain joins TRBV7-7 and TRBJ2-2; D gene uncertain. Germline CDR1 reads SSHAT; CDR2 reads FNYEAQ (reference sequence). CDR3 length: 17 residues. The CDR3 loop reads CASPYSGQVSGYGELFF. The CDR3 DNA sequence: TGTGCTAGCCCCTATAGTGGGCAGGTATCGGGTTACGGGGAGCTGTTTTTT.

The chain employs TRBV5-1 and TRBJ2-5; 11 bases are shared with TRBD2. The V gene's germline CDR1 is SGHRS and CDR2 YFSETQ. V dropped 3 bases and J dropped 2; count of bases not matched to a gene: 9. There are 17 residues in the CDR3. The CDR3 bases are TGCGCCAGCAGCTGGGGTAGCGGGGGGGCCGGGCAAGAGACCCAGTACTTC. It translates to CASSWGSGGAGQETQYF.

This clone was found a few times. The CDR3 spells CASSEGQGDYEQYF. The CDR3 nucleotides read TGTGCCAGCAGCGAAGGACAGGGGGACTACGAGCAGTACTTC. This chain joins TRBV11-3 and TRBJ2-7; 10 bases are a match to TRBD1. The CDR3 totals 14 residues. V shed 5 bases, J shed 3 bases, and the junction held 4 bases outside the gene matches. Germline loops: CDR1 SGHNT, CDR2 YENEEA.

This clone was recorded a few times. V gene TRBV14 combines with J gene TRBJ2-7; 11 positions match TRBD2. From germline, CDR1 is SGHDN and CDR2 FVKESK. The CDR3 extends over 15 amino acids. Losses at the gene ends were 4 bases for V and 3 bases for J; bases not matched to a gene: 5. CDR3 nucleotides: TGTGCCAGCAGCCGCGGGACTAGCGGAATCTACGAGCAGTACTTC. It specifies CASSRGTSGIYEQYF.

DNA of the CDR3: TGTGCCAGCAGTGGAGGGACAGGGACGGACACCATATATTTT. Encoded protein: CASSGGTGTDTIYF. V usage is TRBV6-1 and J usage is TRBJ1-3, with TRBD1 matching over 9 bases. J was trimmed by 8 bases and V by 4 bases; bases with no gene match: 6. CDR1 is MNHNS and CDR2 is SASEGT in the germline V gene. This CDR3 region has 14 residues.

The rearrangement joins TRBV29-1 to TRBJ1-1; weak D call: TRBD1 (6 bases). V gave up 5 bases and J gave up 4 bases, with 11 bases separating them. The germline gives CDR1 SQVTM, CDR2 ANQGSEA. This CDR3 contains 12 residues. CDR3 nucleotide sequence: TGCAGCGTTTCAGGGGTGGGCACTGAAGCTTTCTTT. The encoded protein is CSVSGVGTEAFF.

The chain joins TRBV7-2 to TRBJ2-3, with no clear D. The CDR3 is 14 residues long. V lost 1 base and J 0 bases, leaving 5 bases between the germline ends. From germline, CDR1 is SGHTA and CDR2 FQGNSA. Written as DNA, the CDR3 is TGTGCCAGCAGCTTAGATAGGAGCACAGATACGCAGTATTTT. Protein product: CASSLDRSTDTQYF.